This T cell receptor beta chain was sequenced during a study of CD8+ T cells in alopecia areata. Researchers took lesional scalp punch biopsies and peripheral blood from people who were alopecia areata patients. RNA extraction was followed by reverse transcription into cDNA, which acted as the sequencing template. Profiled with immunoSEQ multiplex PCR; TCRdb holds only in-frame clones, not every one. The table includes 110,000 to 150,000 clones, around 58% detected once. The CDR3 sequence is 14 residues long. V lost 0 bases and J 4 bases, leaving 10 bases between the germline ends. Germline V gene sequence: CDR1 GTSNPN, CDR2 SVGIG (reference sequence).

This clonotype was sampled from a human donor with alopecia areata. This rearrangement joins TRBV30 to TRBJ1-5, with D possibly matching TRBD1 (6 bases). The specimen was CD4+ T cells sorted from blood, collected at week 0. The CDR3 sequence: CAWSVSTGNQPQHF. The DNA for the CDR3 is TGTGCCTGGAGTGTATCCACAGGGAATCAGCCCCAGCATTTT.